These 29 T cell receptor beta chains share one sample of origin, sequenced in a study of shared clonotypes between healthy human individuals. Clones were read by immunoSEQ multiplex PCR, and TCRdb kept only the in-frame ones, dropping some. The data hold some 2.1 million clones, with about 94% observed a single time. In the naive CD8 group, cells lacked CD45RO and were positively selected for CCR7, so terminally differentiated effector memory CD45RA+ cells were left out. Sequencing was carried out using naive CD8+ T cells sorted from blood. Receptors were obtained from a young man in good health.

CDR3 amino acids: CASSLDRRGQSYEQYF. The CDR3 bases are TGTGCCAGCAGCTTGGATCGCAGGGGGCAATCCTACGAGCAGTACTTC. The chain carries TRBV5-6 and TRBJ2-7; TRBD1 matches 8 bases. Losses at the gene ends were 0 bases for V and 1 base for J; bases not matched to a gene: 6. The CDR3 loop spans 16 amino acids. From germline, CDR1 is SGHDT and CDR2 YYEEEE.

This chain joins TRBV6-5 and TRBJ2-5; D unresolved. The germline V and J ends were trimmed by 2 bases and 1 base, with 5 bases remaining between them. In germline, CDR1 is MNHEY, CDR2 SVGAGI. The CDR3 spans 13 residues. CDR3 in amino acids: CASSYNGQETQYF. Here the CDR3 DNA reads TGTGCCAGCAGTTACAACGGCCAAGAGACCCAGTACTTC.

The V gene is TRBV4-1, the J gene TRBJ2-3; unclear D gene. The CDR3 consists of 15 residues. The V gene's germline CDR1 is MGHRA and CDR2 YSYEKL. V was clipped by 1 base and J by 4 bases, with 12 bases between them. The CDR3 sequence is CASSQVGLGADTQYF. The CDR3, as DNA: TGCGCCAGCAGCCAAGTGGGCTTGGGCGCAGATACGCAGTATTTT.

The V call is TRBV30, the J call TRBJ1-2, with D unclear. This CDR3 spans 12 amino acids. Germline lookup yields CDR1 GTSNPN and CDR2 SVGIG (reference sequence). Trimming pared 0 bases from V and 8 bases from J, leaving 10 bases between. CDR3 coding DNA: TGTGCCTGGAGTGTAAAGGACGAGGGCTACACCTTC. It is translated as CAWSVKDEGYTF.

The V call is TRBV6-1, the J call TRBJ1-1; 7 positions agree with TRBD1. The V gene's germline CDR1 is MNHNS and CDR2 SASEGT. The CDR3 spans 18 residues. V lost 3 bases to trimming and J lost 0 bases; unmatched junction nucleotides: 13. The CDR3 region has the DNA TGTGCCAGCAGTGATCCCGCCCGAGACAGGGAAATGAACACTGAAGCTTTCTTT. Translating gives CASSDPARDREMNTEAFF.

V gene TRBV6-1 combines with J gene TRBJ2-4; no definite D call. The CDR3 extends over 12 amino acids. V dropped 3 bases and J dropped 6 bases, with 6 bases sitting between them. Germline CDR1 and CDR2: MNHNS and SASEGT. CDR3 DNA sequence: TGTGCCAGCAGTGACCCGGGAAACATTCAGTACTTC. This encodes CASSDPGNIQYF.

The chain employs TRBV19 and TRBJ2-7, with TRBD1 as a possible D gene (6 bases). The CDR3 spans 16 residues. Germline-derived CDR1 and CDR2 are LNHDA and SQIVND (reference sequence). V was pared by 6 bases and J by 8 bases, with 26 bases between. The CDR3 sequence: CASSPTLGDTLNKQYF. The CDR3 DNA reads TGTGCCAGTAGCCCGACTTTAGGGGACACACTTAACAAGCAGTACTTC.

In nucleotides, the CDR3 is TGTGCCAGCAGAGCGACTACCGAGGGGGCGGGAAACACCATATATTTT. This translates into CASRATTEGAGNTIYF. The V gene is TRBV11-2, the J gene TRBJ1-3, with TRBD1 identical over 7 bases. Germline assignment: CDR1 SGHAT and CDR2 FQNNGV. The CDR3 runs 16 residues. Trimming cost V 6 bases and J 4 bases; bases outside gene matches: 12. Full variable domain (rest looked up from reference TRBV11-2 and TRBJ1-3): EAGVAQSPRYKIIEKRQSVAFWCNPISGHATLYWYQQILGQGPKLLIQFQNNGVVDDSQLPKDRFSAERLKGVDSTLKIQPAKLEDSAVYLCASRATTEGAGNTIYFGEGSWLTVV.

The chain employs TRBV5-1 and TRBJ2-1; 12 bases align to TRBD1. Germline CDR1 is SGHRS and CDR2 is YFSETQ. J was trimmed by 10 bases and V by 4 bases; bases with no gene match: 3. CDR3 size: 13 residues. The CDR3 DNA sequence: TGCGCCAGCAGCGGGACAGGGGGCCGGGAGCAGTTCTTC. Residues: CASSGTGGREQFF.

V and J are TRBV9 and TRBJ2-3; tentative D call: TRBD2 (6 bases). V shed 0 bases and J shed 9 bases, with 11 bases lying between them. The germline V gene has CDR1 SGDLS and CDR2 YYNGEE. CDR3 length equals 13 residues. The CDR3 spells CASSVGDGGTQYF. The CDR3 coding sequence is TGTGCCAGCAGCGTAGGGGACGGGGGAACGCAGTATTTT.

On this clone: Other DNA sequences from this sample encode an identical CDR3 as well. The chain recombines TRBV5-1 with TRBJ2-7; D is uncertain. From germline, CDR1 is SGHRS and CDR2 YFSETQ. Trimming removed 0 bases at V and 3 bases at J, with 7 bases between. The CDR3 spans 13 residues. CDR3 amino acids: CASSLVSSYEQYF. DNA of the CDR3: TGCGCCAGCAGCTTGGTCAGTAGCTACGAGCAGTACTTC.

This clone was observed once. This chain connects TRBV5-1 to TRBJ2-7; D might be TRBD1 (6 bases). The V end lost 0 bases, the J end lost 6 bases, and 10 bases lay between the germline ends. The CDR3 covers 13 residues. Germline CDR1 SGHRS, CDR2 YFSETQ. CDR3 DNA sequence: TGCGCCAGCAGCTTGGGGCAGGGGATCGAGCAGTACTTC. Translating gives CASSLGQGIEQYF.

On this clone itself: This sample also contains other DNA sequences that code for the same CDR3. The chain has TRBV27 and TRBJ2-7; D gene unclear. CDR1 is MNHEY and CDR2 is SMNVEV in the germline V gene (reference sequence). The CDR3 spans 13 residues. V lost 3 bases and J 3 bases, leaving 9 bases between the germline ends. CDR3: CASSFAGDYEQYF. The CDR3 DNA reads TGTGCCAGCAGTTTCGCCGGAGACTACGAGCAGTACTTC.

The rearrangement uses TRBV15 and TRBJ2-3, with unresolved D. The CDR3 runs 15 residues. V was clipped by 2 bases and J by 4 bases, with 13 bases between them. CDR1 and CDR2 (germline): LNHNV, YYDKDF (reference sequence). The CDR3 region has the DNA TGTGCCACCAGCAGATTCTCGGGCCTCGCAGATACGCAGTATTTT. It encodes CATSRFSGLADTQYF. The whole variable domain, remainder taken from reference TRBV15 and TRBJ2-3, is DAMVIQNPRYQVTQFGKPVTLSCSQTLNHNVMYWYQQKSSQAPKLLFHYYDKDFNNEADTPDNFQSRRPNTSFCFLDIRSPGLGDTAMYLCATSRFSGLADTQYFGPGTRLTVL.

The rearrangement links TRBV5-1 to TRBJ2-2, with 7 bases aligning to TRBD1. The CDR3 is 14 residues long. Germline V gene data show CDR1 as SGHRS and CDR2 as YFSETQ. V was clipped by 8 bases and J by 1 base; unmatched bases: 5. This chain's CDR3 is CASGQDRNTGELFF. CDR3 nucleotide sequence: TGCGCCAGTGGACAGGACCGGAACACCGGGGAGCTGTTTTTT.

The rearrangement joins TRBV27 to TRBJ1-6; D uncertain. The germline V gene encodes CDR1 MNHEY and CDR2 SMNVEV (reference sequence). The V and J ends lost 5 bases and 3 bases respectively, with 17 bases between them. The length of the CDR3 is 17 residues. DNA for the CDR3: TGTGCCAGCAGTCCGCCCGGAGTAGGCCTCTATAATTCACCCCTCCACTTT. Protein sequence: CASSPPGVGLYNSPLHF.

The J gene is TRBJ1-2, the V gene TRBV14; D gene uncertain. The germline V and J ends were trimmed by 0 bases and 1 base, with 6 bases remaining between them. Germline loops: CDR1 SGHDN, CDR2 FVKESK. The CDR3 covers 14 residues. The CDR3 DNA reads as TGTGCCAGCAGCCAAGATAGAAATAACTATGGCTACACCTTC. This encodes CASSQDRNNYGYTF.

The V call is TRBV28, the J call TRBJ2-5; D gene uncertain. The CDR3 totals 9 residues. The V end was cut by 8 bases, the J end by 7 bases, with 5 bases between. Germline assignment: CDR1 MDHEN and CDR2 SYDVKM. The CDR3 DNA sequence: TGTGCCAGCGGCCTGACCCAGTACTTC. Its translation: CASGLTQYF.

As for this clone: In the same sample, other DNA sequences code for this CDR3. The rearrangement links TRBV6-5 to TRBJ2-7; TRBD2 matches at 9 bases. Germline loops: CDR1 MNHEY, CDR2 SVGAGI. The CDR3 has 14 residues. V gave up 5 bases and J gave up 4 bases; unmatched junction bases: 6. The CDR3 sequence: CASSPIAGAYEQYF. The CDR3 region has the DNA TGTGCCAGCAGTCCTATAGCGGGAGCGTACGAGCAGTACTTC.

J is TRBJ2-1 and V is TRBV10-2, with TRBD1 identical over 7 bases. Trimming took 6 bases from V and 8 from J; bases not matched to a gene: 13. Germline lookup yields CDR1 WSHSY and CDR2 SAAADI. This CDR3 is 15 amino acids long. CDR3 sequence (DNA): TGCGCCAGCAGCCTCGACAGGGCCCCGAGGGATGAGCAGTTCTTC. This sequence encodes CASSLDRAPRDEQFF.

The CDR3 loop reads CASSPPTSGEFTDTQYF. CDR3 in DNA: TGTGCCAGCAGCCCACCGACTAGCGGGGAATTCACAGATACGCAGTATTTT. The V gene is TRBV7-9, the J gene TRBJ2-3; the match to TRBD2 covers 11 bases. Trimming cost V 5 bases and J 2 bases; bases outside gene matches: 9. CDR1 is SEHNR and CDR2 is FQNEAQ in the germline V gene (reference sequence). This CDR3 comprises 17 residues.

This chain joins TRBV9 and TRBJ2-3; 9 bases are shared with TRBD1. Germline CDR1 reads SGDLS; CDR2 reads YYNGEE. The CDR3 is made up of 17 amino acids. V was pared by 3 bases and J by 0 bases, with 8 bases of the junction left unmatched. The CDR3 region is CASSDLPGQGSTDTQYF. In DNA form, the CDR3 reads TGTGCCAGCAGCGACTTACCGGGACAGGGAAGCACAGATACGCAGTATTTT.

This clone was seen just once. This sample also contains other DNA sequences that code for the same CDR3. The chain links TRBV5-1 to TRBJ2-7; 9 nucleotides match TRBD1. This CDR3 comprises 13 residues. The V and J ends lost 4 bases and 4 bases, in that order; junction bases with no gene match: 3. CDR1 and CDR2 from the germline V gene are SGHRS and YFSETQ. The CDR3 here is CASSAGQGYEQYF. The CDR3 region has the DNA TGCGCCAGCAGCGCCGGACAGGGGTACGAGCAGTACTTC.

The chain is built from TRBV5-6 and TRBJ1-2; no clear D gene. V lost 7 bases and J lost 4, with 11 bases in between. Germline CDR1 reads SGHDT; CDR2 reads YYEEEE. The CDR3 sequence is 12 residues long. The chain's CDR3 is CASGSILYGYTF. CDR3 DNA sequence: TGTGCCAGCGGGTCTATTCTCTATGGCTACACCTTC. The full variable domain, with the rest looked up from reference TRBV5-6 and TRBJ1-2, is DAGVTQSPTHLIKTRGQQVTLRCSPKSGHDTVSWYQQALGQGPQFIFQYYEEEERQRGNFPDRFSGHQFPNYSSELNVNALLLGDSALYLCASGSILYGYTFGSGTRLTVV.

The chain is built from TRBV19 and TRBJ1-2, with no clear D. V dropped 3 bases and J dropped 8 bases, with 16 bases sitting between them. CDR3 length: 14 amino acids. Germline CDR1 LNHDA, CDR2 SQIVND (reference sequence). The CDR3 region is CASSIRNRFEGYTF. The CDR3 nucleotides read TGTGCCAGTAGTATTCGTAACCGTTTCGAGGGCTACACCTTC. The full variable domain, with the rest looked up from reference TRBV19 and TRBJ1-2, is DGGITQSPKYLFRKEGQNVTLSCEQNLNHDAMYWYRQDPGQGLRLIYYSQIVNDFQKGDIAEGYSVSREKKESFPLTVTSAQKNPTAFYLCASSIRNRFEGYTFGSGTRLTVV.

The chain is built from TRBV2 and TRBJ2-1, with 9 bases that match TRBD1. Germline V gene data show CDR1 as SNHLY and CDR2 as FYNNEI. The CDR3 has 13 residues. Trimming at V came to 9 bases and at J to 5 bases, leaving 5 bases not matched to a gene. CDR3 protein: CASRTGANNEQFF. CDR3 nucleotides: TGTGCCAGTCGGACAGGGGCAAACAATGAGCAGTTCTTC.

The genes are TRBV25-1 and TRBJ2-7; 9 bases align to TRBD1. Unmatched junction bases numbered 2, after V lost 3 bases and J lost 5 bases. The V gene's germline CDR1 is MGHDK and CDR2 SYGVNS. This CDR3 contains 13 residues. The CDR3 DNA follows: TGTGCCAGCAGTGAGAGGGACAGGGACGAGCAGTACTTC. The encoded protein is CASSERDRDEQYF.

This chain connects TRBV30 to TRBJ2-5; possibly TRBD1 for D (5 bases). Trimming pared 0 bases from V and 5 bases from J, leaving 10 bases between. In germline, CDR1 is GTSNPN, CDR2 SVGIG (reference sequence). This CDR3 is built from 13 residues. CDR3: CAWSVGVGETQYF. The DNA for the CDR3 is TGTGCCTGGAGTGTAGGGGTAGGCGAGACCCAGTACTTC.

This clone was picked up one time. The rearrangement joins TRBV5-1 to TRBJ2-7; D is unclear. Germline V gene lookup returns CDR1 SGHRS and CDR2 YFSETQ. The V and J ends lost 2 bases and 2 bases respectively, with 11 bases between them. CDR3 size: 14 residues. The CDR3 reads CASSFGRTPYEQYF. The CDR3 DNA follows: TGCGCCAGCAGCTTCGGTCGAACTCCCTACGAGCAGTACTTC.